A selection of T cell receptor beta chains follows, all from one sample in a study of cytomegalovirus exposure and HLA in healthy donors. Profiling relied on immunoSEQ multiplex PCR, and the TCRdb table lists in-frame clones only, not all of them. The sample lists 90,000 to 110,000 clones; over 70% were seen once. Sequencing was done on a sample of PBMCs. These receptors were taken from a young man in good health and CMV-seronegative. The CDR3 runs from the conserved cysteine through the conserved F or W. The D gene is left open where the match is weak. Size tells how often a clone was seen (once, few, many) or the class of an expanded clone, and some rows leave it out.

D gene: TRBD1
clone size: .
J gene: TRBJ1-6
V gene: TRBV28
CDR3 protein: CASSPQGVRAPLHF
CDR3 DNA: TGTGCCAGCAGTCCGCAGGGGGTTCGGGCACCCCTCCACTTT

D gene: TRBD2
clone size: .
J gene: TRBJ2-3
V gene: TRBV27
CDR3 protein: CASSSLAGSLPTDTQYF
CDR3 DNA: TGTGCCAGCAGTTCTTTAGCGGGGTCCCTCCCCACAGATACGCAGTATTTT

D gene: .
clone size: .
J gene: TRBJ1-5
V gene: TRBV28
CDR3 protein: CASSLVGRSNQPQHF
CDR3 DNA: TGTGCCAGCAGCCTAGTGGGGCGGTCGAATCAGCCCCAGCATTTT

D gene: .
clone size: .
J gene: TRBJ1-1
V gene: TRBV5-1
CDR3 protein: CASSLAAFSGTEAFF
CDR3 DNA: TGCGCCAGCAGCTTGGCCGCCTTCTCAGGAACTGAAGCTTTCTTT

D gene: .
clone size: few
J gene: TRBJ1-1
V gene: TRBV4-2
CDR3 protein: CASSQRRRPNTEAFF
CDR3 DNA: TGTGCCAGCAGCCAAAGGAGGAGACCGAACACTGAAGCTTTCTTT

D gene: .
clone size: once
J gene: TRBJ1-3
V gene: TRBV9
CDR3 protein: CASSLGTGTRRGNTIYF
CDR3 DNA: TGTGCCAGCAGCCTTGGCACAGGGACCCGGAGGGGAAACACCATATATTTT

D gene: TRBD1
clone size: .
J gene: TRBJ2-7
V gene: TRBV9
CDR3 protein: CASSPSTGRNEQYF
CDR3 DNA: TGTGCCAGCAGCCCGTCGACAGGGAGAAACGAGCAGTACTTC

D gene: TRBD2
clone size: .
J gene: TRBJ2-3
V gene: TRBV5-6
CDR3 protein: CASSLPGGSTDTQYF
CDR3 DNA: TGTGCCAGCAGCTTACCGGGAGGGAGCACAGATACGCAGTATTTT

D gene: .
clone size: .
J gene: TRBJ1-4
V gene: TRBV7-2
CDR3 protein: CASSLAWQGRRNEKLFF
CDR3 DNA: TGTGCCAGCAGCTTAGCGTGGCAGGGAAGACGAAATGAAAAACTGTTTTTT

D gene: .
clone size: .
J gene: TRBJ2-3
V gene: TRBV27
CDR3 protein: CASSRSTDTQYF
CDR3 DNA: TGTGCCAGCAGTCGTAGCACAGATACGCAGTATTTT

D gene: .
clone size: once
J gene: TRBJ1-2
V gene: TRBV21-1
CDR3 protein: CASSKTAGANYGYTF
CDR3 DNA: TGTGCCAGCAGCAAAACCGCAGGGGCTAACTATGGCTACACCTTC

D gene: TRBD1
clone size: .
J gene: TRBJ2-5
V gene: TRBV29-1
CDR3 protein: CSVVRGRGETQYF
CDR3 DNA: TGCAGCGTAGTCAGGGGGCGAGGAGAGACCCAGTACTTC

D gene: TRBD1
clone size: .
J gene: TRBJ2-5
V gene: TRBV7-3
CDR3 protein: CASSLQGQETQYF
CDR3 DNA: TGTGCCAGCAGCCTACAGGGGCAAGAGACCCAGTACTTC

D gene: .
clone size: .
J gene: TRBJ1-1
V gene: TRBV6-5
CDR3 protein: CASSYDRSWTEAFF
CDR3 DNA: TGTGCCAGCAGTTATGACAGGTCGTGGACTGAAGCTTTCTTT

D gene: .
clone size: once
J gene: TRBJ2-1
V gene: TRBV4-1
CDR3 protein: CASSQDIAGSLYNEQFF
CDR3 DNA: TGCGCCAGCAGCCAAGATATCGCGGGCTCGTTATACAATGAGCAGTTCTTC

D gene: TRBD1
clone size: .
J gene: TRBJ2-7
V gene: TRBV30
CDR3 protein: CAWSTTGGAEQYF
CDR3 DNA: TGTGCCTGGAGTACCACAGGGGGCGCCGAGCAGTACTTC

D gene: .
clone size: .
J gene: TRBJ2-7
V gene: TRBV5-6
CDR3 protein: CASSRRQRVWYF
CDR3 DNA: TGTGCCAGCAGCAGACGGCAGAGGGTATGGTACTTC

D gene: TRBD1
clone size: .
J gene: TRBJ1-1
V gene: TRBV6-1
CDR3 protein: CASSEAQGAGNTEAFF
CDR3 DNA: TGTGCCAGCAGTGAAGCACAGGGGGCTGGGAACACTGAAGCTTTCTTT

D gene: .
clone size: .
J gene: TRBJ2-3
V gene: TRBV7-2
CDR3 protein: CASSLAGRAQGTQYF
CDR3 DNA: TGTGCCAGCAGCTTAGCAGGACGGGCGCAGGGTACGCAGTATTTT

D gene: .
clone size: .
J gene: TRBJ1-2
V gene: TRBV28
CDR3 protein: CASSATLRVGGYGYTF
CDR3 DNA: TGTGCCAGCAGTGCAACCCTCAGGGTAGGGGGCTATGGCTACACCTTC

D gene: .
clone size: .
J gene: TRBJ2-6
V gene: TRBV4-3
CDR3 protein: CASSHLSSGANVLTF
CDR3 DNA: TGCGCCAGCAGCCACCTCAGCTCTGGGGCCAACGTCCTGACTTTC

D gene: .
clone size: .
J gene: TRBJ2-3
V gene: TRBV9
CDR3 protein: CASSVLGRSGDTQYF
CDR3 DNA: TGTGCCAGCAGCGTTTTAGGCAGGTCAGGAGATACGCAGTATTTT

D gene: TRBD1
clone size: few
J gene: TRBJ2-1
V gene: TRBV7-6
CDR3 protein: CASSSGQGAYNEQFF
CDR3 DNA: TGTGCCAGCAGCTCAGGACAGGGGGCCTACAATGAGCAGTTCTTC

D gene: TRBD1
clone size: .
J gene: TRBJ2-3
V gene: TRBV4-2
CDR3 protein: CASSPRWTGGFSTDTQYF
CDR3 DNA: TGTGCCAGCAGCCCCCGGTGGACAGGTGGATTCAGCACAGATACGCAGTATTTT

D gene: .
clone size: once
J gene: TRBJ1-5
V gene: TRBV5-6
CDR3 protein: CASSLGGPRQPQHF
CDR3 DNA: TGTGCCAGCAGCTTGGGCGGCCCCCGCCAGCCCCAGCATTTT

D gene: TRBD2
clone size: .
J gene: TRBJ2-5
V gene: TRBV6-1
CDR3 protein: CASRRGLQETQYF
CDR3 DNA: TGTGCCAGCAGGCGGGGACTACAAGAGACCCAGTACTTC

D gene: .
clone size: .
J gene: TRBJ2-2
V gene: TRBV2
CDR3 protein: CASSASTGNTGELFF
CDR3 DNA: TGTGCCAGCAGCGCCTCGACTGGGAACACCGGGGAGCTGTTTTTT

D gene: TRBD1
clone size: .
J gene: TRBJ2-7
V gene: TRBV6-5
CDR3 protein: CASSSLRDRVYEQYF
CDR3 DNA: TGTGCCAGCAGTTCCCTCCGGGACAGGGTCTACGAGCAGTACTTC

D gene: .
clone size: few
J gene: TRBJ2-3
V gene: TRBV29-1
CDR3 protein: CSTRTGGTDTQYF
CDR3 DNA: TGCAGCACCCGGACCGGGGGCACAGATACGCAGTATTTT

D gene: .
clone size: .
J gene: TRBJ2-7
V gene: TRBV11-2
CDR3 protein: CASNLPSSYEQYF
CDR3 DNA: TGTGCCAGCAACCTTCCTAGCTCCTACGAGCAGTACTTC

D gene: TRBD1
clone size: .
J gene: TRBJ1-2
V gene: TRBV28
CDR3 protein: CASGWRQGSGYTF
CDR3 DNA: TGTGCCAGCGGATGGCGACAGGGATCTGGCTACACCTTC

D gene: .
clone size: .
J gene: TRBJ2-7
V gene: TRBV14
CDR3 protein: CASSQEERGSSEQYF
CDR3 DNA: TGTGCCAGCAGCCAAGAGGAGAGGGGGTCTAGCGAGCAGTACTTC

D gene: .
clone size: .
J gene: TRBJ1-1
V gene: TRBV28
CDR3 protein: CVTTSNTEAFF
CDR3 DNA: TGTGTTACCACTTCGAACACTGAAGCTTTCTTT

D gene: .
clone size: .
J gene: TRBJ2-6
V gene: TRBV30
CDR3 protein: CAWSGGGANVLTF
CDR3 DNA: TGTGCCTGGAGTGGCGGCGGGGCCAACGTCCTGACTTTC

D gene: TRBD2
clone size: .
J gene: TRBJ2-3
V gene: TRBV6-4
CDR3 protein: CASTGDYPETPGTQYF
CDR3 DNA: TGTGCCAGCACCGGGGACTACCCGGAGACACCAGGTACGCAGTATTTT

D gene: TRBD1
clone size: .
J gene: TRBJ1-2
V gene: TRBV28
CDR3 protein: CASSAGQGVGGGYTF
CDR3 DNA: TGTGCCAGCAGTGCCGGGCAGGGGGTGGGGGGTGGCTACACCTTC

D gene: TRBD2
clone size: few
J gene: TRBJ2-5
V gene: TRBV19
CDR3 protein: CASRRTSGGQETQYF
CDR3 DNA: TGTGCCAGTAGACGGACTAGCGGGGGACAAGAGACCCAGTACTTC

D gene: TRBD1
clone size: .
J gene: TRBJ2-1
V gene: TRBV6-6
CDR3 protein: CASRDRETLIDEQFF
CDR3 DNA: TGTGCCAGCAGGGACAGGGAAACACTAATCGATGAGCAGTTCTTC

D gene: .
clone size: .
J gene: TRBJ1-2
V gene: TRBV6-5
CDR3 protein: CASSLPGSGGYTF
CDR3 DNA: TGTGCCAGCAGTCTGCCGGGATCGGGGGGCTACACCTTC

D gene: .
clone size: few
J gene: TRBJ2-2
V gene: TRBV5-1
CDR3 protein: CASSLGLDGTGELFF
CDR3 DNA: TGCGCCAGCAGCTTGGGACTAGACGGTACCGGGGAGCTGTTTTTT

D gene: .
clone size: .
J gene: TRBJ1-4
V gene: TRBV18
CDR3 protein: CASSPRGQTNEKLFF
CDR3 DNA: TGTGCCAGCTCACCTAGGGGCCAGACTAATGAAAAACTGTTTTTT

D gene: TRBD1
clone size: .
J gene: TRBJ1-1
V gene: TRBV19
CDR3 protein: CASSSIGKTGAGTEAFF
CDR3 DNA: TGTGCCAGTAGCTCCATTGGAAAGACAGGGGCGGGCACTGAAGCTTTCTTT

D gene: TRBD2
clone size: .
J gene: TRBJ2-1
V gene: TRBV4-1
CDR3 protein: CASSPLLGTSWNEQFF
CDR3 DNA: TGCGCCAGCAGCCCCTTACTAGGGACTAGCTGGAATGAGCAGTTCTTC

D gene: TRBD1
clone size: .
J gene: TRBJ2-7
V gene: TRBV5-4
CDR3 protein: CASSFDRGNEQYF
CDR3 DNA: TGTGCCAGCAGCTTTGACAGGGGGAACGAGCAGTACTTC

D gene: TRBD2
clone size: few
J gene: TRBJ2-1
V gene: TRBV7-9
CDR3 protein: CASSSTSGSGEQFF
CDR3 DNA: TGTGCCAGCAGTTCTACTAGCGGGAGTGGCGAGCAGTTCTTC

D gene: .
clone size: .
J gene: TRBJ1-6
V gene: TRBV5-1
CDR3 protein: CASSITGLSPLHF
CDR3 DNA: TGCGCCAGCAGCATAACAGGGTTATCACCCCTCCACTTT